This T cell receptor beta chain was identified in a study of T cell repertoires in cytomegalovirus infection. Each CDR3 protein gets one entry after TCRdb re-called the reads with MiXCR. The table records hundreds of thousands of distinct CDR3 sequences, under 40% of them present only once. Trimming stripped 6 bases from V and 6 bases from J, with 17 bases between. The CDR3 runs to 14 residues. Germline V gene data show CDR1 as MNHEY and CDR2 as SVGEGT. Comments on this clonotype: The target antigen is unknown.

The clonotype was recovered from a human donor in good health (CMV status not recorded). Some clones in this sample may be carry-over from other donors' samples. The sample consisted of cultured CD8+ T cells from PBMCs, taken from culture after CMV antigen stimulation. The J gene is TRBJ1-2, the V gene TRBV6-2 or TRBV6-3; D is possibly TRBD1 (6 bases). Written as DNA, the CDR3 is TGTGCCAGCAGCCCACCCGGGACACCGGATGGCTACACCTTC. Amino acid sequence: CASSPPGTPDGYTF.